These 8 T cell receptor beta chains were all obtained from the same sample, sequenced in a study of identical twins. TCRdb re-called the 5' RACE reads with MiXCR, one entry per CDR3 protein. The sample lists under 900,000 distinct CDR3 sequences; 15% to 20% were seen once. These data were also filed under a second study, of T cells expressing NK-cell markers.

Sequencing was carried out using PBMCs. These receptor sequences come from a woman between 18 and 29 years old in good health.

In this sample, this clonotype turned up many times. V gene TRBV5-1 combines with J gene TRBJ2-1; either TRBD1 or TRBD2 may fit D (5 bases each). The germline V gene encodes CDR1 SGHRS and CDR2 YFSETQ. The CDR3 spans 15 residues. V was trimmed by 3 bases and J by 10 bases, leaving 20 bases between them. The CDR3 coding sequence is TGCGCCAGCAGCTCTGTAGCCGGGGCTCCGACGGAGCAGTTCTTC. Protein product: CASSSVAGAPTEQFF.

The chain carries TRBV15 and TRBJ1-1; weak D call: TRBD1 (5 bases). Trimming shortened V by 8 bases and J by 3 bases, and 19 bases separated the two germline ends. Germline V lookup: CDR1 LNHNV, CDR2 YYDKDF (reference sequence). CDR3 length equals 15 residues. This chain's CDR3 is CATVRAGSWDTEAFF. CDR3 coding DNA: TGTGCCACCGTTAGAGCAGGGTCATGGGACACTGAAGCTTTCTTT.

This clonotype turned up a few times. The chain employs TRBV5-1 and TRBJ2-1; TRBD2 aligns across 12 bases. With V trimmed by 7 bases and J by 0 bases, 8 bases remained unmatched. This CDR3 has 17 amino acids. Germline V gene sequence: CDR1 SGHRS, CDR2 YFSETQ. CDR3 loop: CASQMTSGSLSYNEQFF. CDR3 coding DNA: TGCGCCAGCCAAATGACTAGCGGGAGCCTCTCCTACAATGAGCAGTTCTTC. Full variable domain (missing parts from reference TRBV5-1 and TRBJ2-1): KAGVTQTPRYLIKTRGQQVTLSCSPISGHRSVSWYQQTPGQGLQFLFEYFSETQRNKGNFPGRFSGRQFSNSRSEMNVSTLELGDSALYLCASQMTSGSLSYNEQFFGPGTRLTVL.

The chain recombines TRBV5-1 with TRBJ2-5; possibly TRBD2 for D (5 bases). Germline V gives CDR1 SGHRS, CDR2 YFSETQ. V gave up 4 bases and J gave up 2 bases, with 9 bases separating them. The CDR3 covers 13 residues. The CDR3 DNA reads TGCGCCAGCAGCGTCGGGGTTCAAGAGACCCAGTACTTC. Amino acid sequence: CASSVGVQETQYF.

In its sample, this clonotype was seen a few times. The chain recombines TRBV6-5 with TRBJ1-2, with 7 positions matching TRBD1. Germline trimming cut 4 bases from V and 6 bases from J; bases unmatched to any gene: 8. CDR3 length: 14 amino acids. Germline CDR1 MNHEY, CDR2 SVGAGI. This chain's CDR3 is CASSWGGGDDGYTF. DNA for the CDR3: TGTGCCAGCAGTTGGGGAGGGGGCGACGATGGCTACACCTTC.

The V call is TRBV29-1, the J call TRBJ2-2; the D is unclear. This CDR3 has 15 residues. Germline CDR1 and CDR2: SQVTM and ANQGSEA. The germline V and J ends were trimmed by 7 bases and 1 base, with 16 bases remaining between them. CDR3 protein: CSATKGPRNTGELFF. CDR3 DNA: TGCAGCGCCACCAAAGGACCTCGGAACACCGGGGAGCTGTTTTTT.

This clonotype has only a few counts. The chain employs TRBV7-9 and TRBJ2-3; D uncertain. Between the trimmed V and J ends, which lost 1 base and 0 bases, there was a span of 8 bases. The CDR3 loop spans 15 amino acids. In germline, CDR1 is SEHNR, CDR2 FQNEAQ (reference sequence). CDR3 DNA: TGTGCCAGCAGCTTAGTCGTGGGAAGCACAGATACGCAGTATTTT. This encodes CASSLVVGSTDTQYF. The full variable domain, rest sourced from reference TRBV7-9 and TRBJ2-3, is DTGVSQNPRHKITKRGQNVTFRCDPISEHNRLYWYRQTLGQGPEFLTYFQNEAQLEKSRLLSDRFSAERPKGSFSTLEIQRTEQGDSAMYLCASSLVVGSTDTQYFGPGTRLTVL.

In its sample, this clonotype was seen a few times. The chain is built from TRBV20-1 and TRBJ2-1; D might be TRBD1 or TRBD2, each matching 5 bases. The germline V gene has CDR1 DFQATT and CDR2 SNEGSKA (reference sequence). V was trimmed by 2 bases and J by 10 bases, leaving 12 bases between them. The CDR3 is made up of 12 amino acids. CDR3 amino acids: CSARRDPLEQFF. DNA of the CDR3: TGCAGTGCTAGAAGGGACCCCCTAGAGCAGTTCTTC.